This T cell receptor (beta chain) was captured by sequencing in a study of neurological immune-mediated disorders. In its sample, this clonotype was seen many times. Its target is not known. Study-level points and caveats: Private repertoires in all groups were suggested, as expanded clones shared no CDR3 amino acid sequences across subjects. The greatest TCR clonal expansion occurred in HTLV-1-associated myelopathy and the least in multiple sclerosis, which fell below healthy controls.

The time point is: longitudinal time-point 1 (baseline). Unsorted libraries used 2 million PBMCs kept at -80 degrees C. Trimming cost V 3 bases and J 3 bases; bases outside gene matches: 3. This CDR3 region has 16 residues. CDR1 is LGHDT and CDR2 is YNNKEL in the germline V gene (reference sequence). Synthesis of cDNA was performed by 5'RACE using 10-nucleotide random UMIs. MiXCR was run by TCRdb on the 5' RACE reads, yielding one entry per CDR3 protein. The data hold roughly 61,000 distinct CDR3 sequences, with about 10% observed a single time. Sequenced material: PBMCs. The clonotype was recovered from a male donor with HTLV-1-associated myelopathy (HAM/TSP). This chain links TRBV3-1 with TRBJ2-1, with 12 nucleotides matching TRBD2. In nucleotides, the CDR3 is TGTGCCAGCAGCCAGAAACTAGCGGGGGGCTACAATGAGCAGTTCTTC. Its translation: CASSQKLAGGYNEQFF.